The clone carrying this TCR beta chain was observed once. This entry belongs to a study of regulatory T cells in long-lasting Graves disease. iRepertoire HTBI primers and Arm-PCR of CDR3 regions built TCR beta libraries. TCRdb called the multiplex PCR reads again in MiXCR, with one record for every CDR3 protein. Among 680,000 or so distinct CDR3 sequences listed, roughly 15% were seen once. The V gene end was trimmed by 4 bases and the J gene end by 0 bases; junction bases not matched to a gene: 6. Looked up from germline, CDR1 is MDHEN and CDR2 is SYDVKM. This CDR3 spans 16 amino acids. Regarding time point: newly diagnosed GD, antithyroid drugs for less than 3 months. There was RNA extracted from PBMCs, and the TCR library was made from it. The data also belong to a second study, concerning T cells in Graves' hyperthyroidism and ophthalmopathy.

Sequenced material: peripheral blood mononuclear cells (PBMCs), taken at new diagnosis, from a patient treated with antithyroid drugs. The source is a woman in her 30s with Graves disease. The rearrangement links TRBV28 to TRBJ1-3, with 7 bases that match TRBD1. DNA of the CDR3: TGTGCCAGCAGTTCCGGGACAGCCCTCTCTGGAAACACCATATATTTT. The encoded protein is CASSSGTALSGNTIYF.